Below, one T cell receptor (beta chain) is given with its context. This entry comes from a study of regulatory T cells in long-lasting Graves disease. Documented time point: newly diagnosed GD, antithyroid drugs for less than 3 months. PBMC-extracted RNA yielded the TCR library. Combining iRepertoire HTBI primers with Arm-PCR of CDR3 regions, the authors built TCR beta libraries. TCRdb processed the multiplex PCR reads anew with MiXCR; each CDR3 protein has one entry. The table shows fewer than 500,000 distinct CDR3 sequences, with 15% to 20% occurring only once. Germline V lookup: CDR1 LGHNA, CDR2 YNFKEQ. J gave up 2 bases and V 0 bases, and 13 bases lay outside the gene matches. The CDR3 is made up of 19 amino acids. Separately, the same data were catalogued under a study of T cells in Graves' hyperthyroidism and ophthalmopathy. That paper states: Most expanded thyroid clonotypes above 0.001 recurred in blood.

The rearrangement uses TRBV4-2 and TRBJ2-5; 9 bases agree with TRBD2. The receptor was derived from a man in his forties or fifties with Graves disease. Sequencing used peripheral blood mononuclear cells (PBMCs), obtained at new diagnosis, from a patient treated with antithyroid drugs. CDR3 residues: CASSQDFAGGVLFQETQYF. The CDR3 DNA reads TGTGCCAGCAGCCAAGATTTTGCGGGAGGGGTCTTATTTCAAGAGACCCAGTACTTC.